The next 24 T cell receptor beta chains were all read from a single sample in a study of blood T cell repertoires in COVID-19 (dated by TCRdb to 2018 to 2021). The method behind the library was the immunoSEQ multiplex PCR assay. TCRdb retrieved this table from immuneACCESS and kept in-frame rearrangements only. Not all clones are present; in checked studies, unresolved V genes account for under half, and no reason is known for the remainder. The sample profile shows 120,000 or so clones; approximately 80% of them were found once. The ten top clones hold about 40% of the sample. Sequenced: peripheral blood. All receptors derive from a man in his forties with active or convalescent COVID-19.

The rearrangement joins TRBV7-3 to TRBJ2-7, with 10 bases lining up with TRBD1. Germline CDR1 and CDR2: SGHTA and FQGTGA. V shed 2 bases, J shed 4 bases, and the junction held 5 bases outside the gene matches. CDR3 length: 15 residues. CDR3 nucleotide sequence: TGTGCCAGCAGCTTATCTGCGGGACAGGGGTACGAGCAGTACTTC. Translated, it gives CASSLSAGQGYEQYF. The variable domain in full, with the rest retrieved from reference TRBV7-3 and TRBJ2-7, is GAGVSQTPSNKVTEKGKYVELRCDPISGHTALYWYRQSLGQGPEFLIYFQGTGAADDSGLPNDRFFAVRPEGSVSTLKIQRTERGDSAVYLCASSLSAGQGYEQYFGPGTRLTVT.

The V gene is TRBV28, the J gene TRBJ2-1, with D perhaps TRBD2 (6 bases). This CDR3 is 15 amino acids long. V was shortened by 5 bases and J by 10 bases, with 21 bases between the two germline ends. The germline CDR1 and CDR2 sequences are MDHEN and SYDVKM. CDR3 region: CASSIATQAAGEQFF. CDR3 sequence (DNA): TGTGCCAGCAGTATCGCGACTCAAGCCGCGGGGGAGCAGTTCTTC. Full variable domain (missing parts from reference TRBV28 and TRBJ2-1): DVKVTQSSRYLVKRTGEKVFLECVQDMDHENMFWYRQDPGLGLRLIYFSYDVKMKEKGDIPEGYSVSREKKERFSLILESASTNQTSMYLCASSIATQAAGEQFFGPGTRLTVL.

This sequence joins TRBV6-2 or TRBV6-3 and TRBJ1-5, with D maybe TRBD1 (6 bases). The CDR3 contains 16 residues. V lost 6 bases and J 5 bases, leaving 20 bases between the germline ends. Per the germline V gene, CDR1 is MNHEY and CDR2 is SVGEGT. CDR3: CASSPLKKDSDQPQHF. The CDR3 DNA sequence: TGTGCCAGCAGCCCCCTTAAGAAGGACAGCGATCAGCCCCAGCATTTT.

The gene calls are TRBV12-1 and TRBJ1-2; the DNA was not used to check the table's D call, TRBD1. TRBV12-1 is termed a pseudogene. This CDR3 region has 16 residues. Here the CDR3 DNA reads TGTGCCAGCAGCTTTGCGCCATACACTCAACAGGGGGACTACACCTTC. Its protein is CASSFAPYTQQGDYTF.

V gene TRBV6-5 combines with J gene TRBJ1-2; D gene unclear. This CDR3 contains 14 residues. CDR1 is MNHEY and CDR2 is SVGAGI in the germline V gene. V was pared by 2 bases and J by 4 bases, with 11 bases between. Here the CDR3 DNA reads TGTGCCAGCAGTTACCTAACGAGTAGCTATGGCTACACCTTC. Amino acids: CASSYLTSSYGYTF.

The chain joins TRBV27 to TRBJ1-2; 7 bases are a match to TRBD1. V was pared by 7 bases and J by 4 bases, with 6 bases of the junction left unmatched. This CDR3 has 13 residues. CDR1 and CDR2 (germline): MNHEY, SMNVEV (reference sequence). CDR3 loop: CASTTGRIYGYTF. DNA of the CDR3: TGTGCCAGCACGACAGGGAGGATCTATGGCTACACCTTC.

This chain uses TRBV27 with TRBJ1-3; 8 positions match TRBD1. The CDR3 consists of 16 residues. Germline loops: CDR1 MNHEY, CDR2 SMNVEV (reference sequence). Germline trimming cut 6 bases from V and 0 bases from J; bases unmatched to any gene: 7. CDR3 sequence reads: CASRLGQVDSGNTIYF. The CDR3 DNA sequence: TGTGCCAGCAGACTGGGACAGGTCGACTCTGGAAACACCATATATTTT.

The CDR3 region has the DNA TGTGCCAGCAGCCAACGGGGAGGCACTGAAGCTTTCTTT. This gives the protein CASSQRGGTEAFF. This sequence joins TRBV3-1 (or the pseudogene TRBV3-2) and TRBJ1-1; D ambiguous. Trimming stripped 2 bases from V and 4 bases from J, with 8 bases between. CDR1 is LGHDT, CDR2 YNNKEL, per germline (reference sequence). The CDR3 spans 13 residues.

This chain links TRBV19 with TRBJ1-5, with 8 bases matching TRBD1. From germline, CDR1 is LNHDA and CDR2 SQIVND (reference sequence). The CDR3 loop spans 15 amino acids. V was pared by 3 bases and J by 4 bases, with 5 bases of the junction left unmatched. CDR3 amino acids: CASSIDRTGNQPQHF. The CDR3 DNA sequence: TGTGCCAGTAGTATCGATAGGACAGGGAATCAGCCCCAGCATTTT.

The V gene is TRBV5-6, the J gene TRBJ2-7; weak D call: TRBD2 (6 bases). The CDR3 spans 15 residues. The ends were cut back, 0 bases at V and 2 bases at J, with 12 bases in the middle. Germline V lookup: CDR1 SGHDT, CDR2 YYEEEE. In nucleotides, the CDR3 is TGTGCCAGCAGCTTGGTTGGACTACCGGCCTACGAGCAGTACTTC. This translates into CASSLVGLPAYEQYF.

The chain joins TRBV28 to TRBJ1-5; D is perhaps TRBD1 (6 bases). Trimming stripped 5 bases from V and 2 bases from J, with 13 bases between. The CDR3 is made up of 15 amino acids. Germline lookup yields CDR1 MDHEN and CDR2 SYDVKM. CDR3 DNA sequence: TGTGCCAGCAGTCCCCTGGACAGAGGCAATCAGCCCCAGCATTTT. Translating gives CASSPLDRGNQPQHF.

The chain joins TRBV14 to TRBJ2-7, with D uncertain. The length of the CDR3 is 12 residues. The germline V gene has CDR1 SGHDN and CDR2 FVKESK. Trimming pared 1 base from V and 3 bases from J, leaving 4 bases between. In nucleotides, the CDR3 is TGTGCCAGCAGCCAAGCCAGCTACGAGCAGTACTTC. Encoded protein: CASSQASYEQYF.

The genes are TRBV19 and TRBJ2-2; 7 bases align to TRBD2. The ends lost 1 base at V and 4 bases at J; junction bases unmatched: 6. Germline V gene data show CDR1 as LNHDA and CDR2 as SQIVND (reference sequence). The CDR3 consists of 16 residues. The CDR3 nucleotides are TGTGCCAGTAGTATAGGCCCTAGCGGACGCACCGGGGAGCTGTTTTTT. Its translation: CASSIGPSGRTGELFF. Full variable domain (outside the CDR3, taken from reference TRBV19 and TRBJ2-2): DGGITQSPKYLFRKEGQNVTLSCEQNLNHDAMYWYRQDPGQGLRLIYYSQIVNDFQKGDIAEGYSVSREKKESFPLTVTSAQKNPTAFYLCASSIGPSGRTGELFFGEGSRLTVL.

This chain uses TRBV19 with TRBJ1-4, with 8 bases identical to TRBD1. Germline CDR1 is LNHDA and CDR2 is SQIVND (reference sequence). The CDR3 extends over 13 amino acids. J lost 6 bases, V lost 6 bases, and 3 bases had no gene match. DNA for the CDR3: TGTGCCAGTAGCAGGGGGCGCGATGAAAAACTGTTTTTT. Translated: CASSRGRDEKLFF.

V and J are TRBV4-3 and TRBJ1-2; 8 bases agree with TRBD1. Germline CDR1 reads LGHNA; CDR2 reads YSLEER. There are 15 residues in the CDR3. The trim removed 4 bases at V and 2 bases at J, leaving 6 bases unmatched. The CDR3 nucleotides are TGCGCCAGCAGCCTATCGACAGGGGCCAACTATGGCTACACCTTC. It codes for CASSLSTGANYGYTF.

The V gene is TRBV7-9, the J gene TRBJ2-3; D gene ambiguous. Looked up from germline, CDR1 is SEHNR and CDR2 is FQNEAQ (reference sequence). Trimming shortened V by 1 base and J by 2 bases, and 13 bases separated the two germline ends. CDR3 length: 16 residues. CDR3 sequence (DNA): TGTGCCAGCAGCTTAGTCTTAGCTGGTTTCACAGATACGCAGTATTTT. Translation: CASSLVLAGFTDTQYF.

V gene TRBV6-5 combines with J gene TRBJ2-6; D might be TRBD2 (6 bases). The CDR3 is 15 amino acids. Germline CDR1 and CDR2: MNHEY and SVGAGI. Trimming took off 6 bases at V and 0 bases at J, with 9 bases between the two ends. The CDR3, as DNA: TGTGCCAGCAGCCCCGGGGGCTCTGGGGCCAACGTCCTGACTTTC. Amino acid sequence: CASSPGGSGANVLTF.

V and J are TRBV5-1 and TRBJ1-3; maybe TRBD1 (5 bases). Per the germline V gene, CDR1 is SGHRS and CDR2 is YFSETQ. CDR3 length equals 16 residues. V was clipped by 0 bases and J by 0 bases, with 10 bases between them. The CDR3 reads CASSLDYRRSGNTIYF. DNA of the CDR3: TGCGCCAGCAGCTTGGATTACAGGCGCTCTGGAAACACCATATATTTT.

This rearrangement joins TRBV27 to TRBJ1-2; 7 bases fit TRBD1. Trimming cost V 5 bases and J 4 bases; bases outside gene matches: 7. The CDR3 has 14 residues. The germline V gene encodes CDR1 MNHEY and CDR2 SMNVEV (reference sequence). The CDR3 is CASSRQGISYGYTF. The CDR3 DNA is TGTGCCAGCAGTCGACAGGGTATCAGCTATGGCTACACCTTC.

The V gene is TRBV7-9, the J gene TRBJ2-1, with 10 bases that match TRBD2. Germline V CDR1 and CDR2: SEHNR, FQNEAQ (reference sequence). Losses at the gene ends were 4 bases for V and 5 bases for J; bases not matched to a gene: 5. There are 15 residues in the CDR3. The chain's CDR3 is CASSYTSGAHNEQFF. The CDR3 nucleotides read TGTGCCAGCAGCTATACTAGCGGGGCCCACAATGAGCAGTTCTTC. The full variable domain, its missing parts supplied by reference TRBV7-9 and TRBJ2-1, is DTGVSQNPRHKITKRGQNVTFRCDPISEHNRLYWYRQTLGQGPEFLTYFQNEAQLEKSRLLSDRFSAERPKGSFSTLEIQRTEQGDSAMYLCASSYTSGAHNEQFFGPGTRLTVL.

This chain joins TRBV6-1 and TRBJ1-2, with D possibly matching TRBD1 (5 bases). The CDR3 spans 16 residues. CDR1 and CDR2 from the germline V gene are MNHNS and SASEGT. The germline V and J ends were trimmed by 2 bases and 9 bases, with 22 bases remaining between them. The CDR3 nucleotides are TGTGCCAGCAGTGAAATCAATGGCAGGGTGGTGGTAAGCTACACCTTC. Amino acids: CASSEINGRVVVSYTF.

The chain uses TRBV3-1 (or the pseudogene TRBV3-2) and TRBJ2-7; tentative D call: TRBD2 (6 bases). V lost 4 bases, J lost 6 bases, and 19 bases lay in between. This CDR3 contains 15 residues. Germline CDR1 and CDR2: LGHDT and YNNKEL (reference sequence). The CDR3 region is CASSLDLPGVGEQYF. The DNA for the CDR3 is TGTGCCAGCAGCCTGGACCTCCCGGGGGTCGGCGAGCAGTACTTC.

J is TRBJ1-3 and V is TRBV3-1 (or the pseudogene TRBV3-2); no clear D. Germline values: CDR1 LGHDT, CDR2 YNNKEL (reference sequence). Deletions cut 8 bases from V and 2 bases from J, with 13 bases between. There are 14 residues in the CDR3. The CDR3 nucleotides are TGTGCCAGCGGAGACGAGGGAACTGGAAACACCATATATTTT. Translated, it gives CASGDEGTGNTIYF.

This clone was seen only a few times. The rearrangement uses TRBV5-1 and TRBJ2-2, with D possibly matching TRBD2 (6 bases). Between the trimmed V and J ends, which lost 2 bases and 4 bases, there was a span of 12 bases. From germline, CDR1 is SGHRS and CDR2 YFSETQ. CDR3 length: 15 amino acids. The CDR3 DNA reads TGCGCCAGCAGCTTAGGAGGGGTCTCCACCGGGGAGCTGTTTTTT. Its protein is CASSLGGVSTGELFF.